This TCR beta chain was sequenced during a study of T cell responses to AZD1222 COVID-19 vaccine. The study, taken as a whole, reports: Most donors were white British and more were female, and clonal diversity was possibly underestimated.

The CDR3 contains 14 residues. V shed 0 bases and J shed 3 bases, with 9 bases lying between them. Germline-derived CDR1 and CDR2 are LGHNA and YSLEER. Clones were sequenced by immunoSEQ multiplex PCR, and TCRdb holds only the in-frame ones, with some missing. The sample contains just over 90,000 clones, more than 80% of which appear only once. Of note for this clone: Its antigen is unknown.

V and J are TRBV4-3 and TRBJ2-7, with D perhaps TRBD1 (5 bases). The sequenced sample was peripheral blood, obtained 28 days after the second AZD1222 dose. This clonotype originated in an adult who received the AZD1222 COVID-19 vaccine. The CDR3 region has the DNA TGCGCCAGCAGCCAAGATTGGCAGGGCTACGAGCAGTACTTC. It specifies CASSQDWQGYEQYF.